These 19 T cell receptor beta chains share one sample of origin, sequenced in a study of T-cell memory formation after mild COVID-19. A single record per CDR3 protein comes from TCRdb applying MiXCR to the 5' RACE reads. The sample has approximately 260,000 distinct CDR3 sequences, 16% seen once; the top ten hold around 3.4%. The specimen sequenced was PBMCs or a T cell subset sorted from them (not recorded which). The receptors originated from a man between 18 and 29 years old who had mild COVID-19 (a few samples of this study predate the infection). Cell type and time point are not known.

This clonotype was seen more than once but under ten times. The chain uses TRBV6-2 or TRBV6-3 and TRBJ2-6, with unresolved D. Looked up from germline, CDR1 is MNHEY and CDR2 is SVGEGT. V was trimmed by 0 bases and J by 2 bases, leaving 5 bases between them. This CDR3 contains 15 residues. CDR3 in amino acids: CASSYSTAGANVLTF. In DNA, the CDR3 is TGTGCCAGCAGTTACTCGACGGCTGGGGCCAACGTCCTGACTTTC.

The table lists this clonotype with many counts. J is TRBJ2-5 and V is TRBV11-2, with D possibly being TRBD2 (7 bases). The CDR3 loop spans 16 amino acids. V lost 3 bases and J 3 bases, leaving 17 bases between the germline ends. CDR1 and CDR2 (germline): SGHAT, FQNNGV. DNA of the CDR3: TGTGCCAGCAGCTTGCGTCCAGGGGAGGGGGAAGAGACCCAGTACTTC. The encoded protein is CASSLRPGEGEETQYF.

The CDR3 reads CASSQYLAGINEQFF. The CDR3 nucleotides read TGTGCCAGCAGCCAGTACTTAGCGGGGATCAATGAGCAGTTCTTC. The rearrangement links TRBV7-7 to TRBJ2-1; 8 nucleotides line up with TRBD2. The ends lost 5 bases at V and 6 bases at J; junction bases unmatched: 9. Per the germline V gene, CDR1 is SSHAT and CDR2 is FNYEAQ (reference sequence). The CDR3 consists of 15 residues.

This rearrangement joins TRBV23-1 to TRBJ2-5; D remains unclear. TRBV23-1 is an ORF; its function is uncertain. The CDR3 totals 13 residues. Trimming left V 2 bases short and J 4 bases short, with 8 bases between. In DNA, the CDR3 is TGCGCCAGCAGTCAACCGGACCGAGAGACCCAGTACTTC. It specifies CASSQPDRETQYF.

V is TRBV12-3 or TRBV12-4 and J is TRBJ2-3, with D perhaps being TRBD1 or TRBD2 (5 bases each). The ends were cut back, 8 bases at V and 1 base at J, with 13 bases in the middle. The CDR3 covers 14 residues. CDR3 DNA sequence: TGTGCCAGCGGTAGAGGGGCCGGCACAGATACGCAGTATTTT. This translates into CASGRGAGTDTQYF.

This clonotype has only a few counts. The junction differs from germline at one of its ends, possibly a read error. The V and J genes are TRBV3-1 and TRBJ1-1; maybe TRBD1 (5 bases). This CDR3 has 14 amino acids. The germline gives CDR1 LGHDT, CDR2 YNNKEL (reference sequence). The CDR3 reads CASSQGVSTRPGRF. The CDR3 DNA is TGTGCCAGCAGCCAAGGAGTGTCGACCCGACCGGGGCGTTTT.

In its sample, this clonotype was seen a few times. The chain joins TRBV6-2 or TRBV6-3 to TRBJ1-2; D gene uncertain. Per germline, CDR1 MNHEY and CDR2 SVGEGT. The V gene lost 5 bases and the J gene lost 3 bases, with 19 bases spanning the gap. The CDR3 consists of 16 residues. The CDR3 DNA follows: TGTGCCAGCAGTGACCCTCGACACCTTAACGACTATGGCTACACCTTC. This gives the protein CASSDPRHLNDYGYTF.

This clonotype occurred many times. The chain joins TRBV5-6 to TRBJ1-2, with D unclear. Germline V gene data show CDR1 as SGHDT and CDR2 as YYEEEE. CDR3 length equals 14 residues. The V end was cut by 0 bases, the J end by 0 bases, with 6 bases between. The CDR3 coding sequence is TGTGCCAGCAGCTTGGCCCTCGCTAACTATGGCTACACCTTC. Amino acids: CASSLALANYGYTF.

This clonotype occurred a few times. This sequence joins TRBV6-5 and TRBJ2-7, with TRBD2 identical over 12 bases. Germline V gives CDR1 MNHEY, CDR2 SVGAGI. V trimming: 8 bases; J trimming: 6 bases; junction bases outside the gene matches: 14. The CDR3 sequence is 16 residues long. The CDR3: CASRGLAGSRYGEQYF. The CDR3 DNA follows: TGTGCCAGCCGAGGACTAGCGGGATCCCGGTATGGCGAGCAGTACTTC.

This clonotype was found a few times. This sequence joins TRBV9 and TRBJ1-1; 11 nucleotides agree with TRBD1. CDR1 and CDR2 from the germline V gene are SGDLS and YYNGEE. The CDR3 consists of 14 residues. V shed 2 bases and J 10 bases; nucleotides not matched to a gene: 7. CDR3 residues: CASSVIPGQGGAFF. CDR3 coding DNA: TGTGCCAGCAGCGTGATCCCGGGACAGGGGGGAGCTTTCTTT.

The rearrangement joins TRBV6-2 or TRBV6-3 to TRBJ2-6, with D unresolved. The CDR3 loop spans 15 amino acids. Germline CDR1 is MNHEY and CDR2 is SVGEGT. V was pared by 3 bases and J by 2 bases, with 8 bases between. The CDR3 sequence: CASSYTRPGANVLTF. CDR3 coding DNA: TGTGCCAGCAGTTATACCCGACCTGGGGCCAACGTCCTGACTTTC.

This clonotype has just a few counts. The CDR3 protein is CATSRDRRVSYEQYV. In DNA form, the CDR3 reads TGTGCCACCAGCAGAGATCGAAGGGTCAGCTACGAGCAGTACGTC. V gene TRBV15 combines with J gene TRBJ2-7; D remains ambiguous. The V end was cut by 0 bases, the J end by 3 bases, with 12 bases between. The CDR3 is 15 residues long. CDR1 is LNHNV, CDR2 YYDKDF, per germline (reference sequence).

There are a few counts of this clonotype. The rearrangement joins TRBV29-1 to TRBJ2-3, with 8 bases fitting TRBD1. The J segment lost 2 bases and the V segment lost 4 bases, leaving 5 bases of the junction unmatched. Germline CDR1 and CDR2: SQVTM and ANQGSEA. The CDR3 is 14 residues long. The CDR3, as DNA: TGCAGCGTTGGGCAGGGGGCTGTCACAGATACGCAGTATTTT. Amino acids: CSVGQGAVTDTQYF.

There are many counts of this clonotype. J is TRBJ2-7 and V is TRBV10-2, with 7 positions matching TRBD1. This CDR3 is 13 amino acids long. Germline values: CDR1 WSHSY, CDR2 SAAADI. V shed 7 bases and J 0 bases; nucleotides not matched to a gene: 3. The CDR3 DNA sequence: TGCGCCAGCATGACAGGGCACTCCTACGAGCAGTACTTC. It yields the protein CASMTGHSYEQYF.

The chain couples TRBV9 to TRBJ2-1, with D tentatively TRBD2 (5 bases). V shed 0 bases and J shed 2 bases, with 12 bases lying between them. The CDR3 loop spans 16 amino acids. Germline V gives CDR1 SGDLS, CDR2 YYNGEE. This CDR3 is CASSVAVMRAYNEQFF. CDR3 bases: TGTGCCAGCAGCGTAGCTGTAATGCGGGCCTACAATGAGCAGTTCTTC.

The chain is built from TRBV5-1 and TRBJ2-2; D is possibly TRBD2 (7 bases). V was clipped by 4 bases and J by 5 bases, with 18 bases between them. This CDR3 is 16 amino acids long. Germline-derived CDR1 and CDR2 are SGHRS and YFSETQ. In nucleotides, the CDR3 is TGCGCCAGCAGCCCCCGGGGAGGGGGTGTAACCGGGGAGCTGTTTTTT. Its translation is CASSPRGGGVTGELFF.

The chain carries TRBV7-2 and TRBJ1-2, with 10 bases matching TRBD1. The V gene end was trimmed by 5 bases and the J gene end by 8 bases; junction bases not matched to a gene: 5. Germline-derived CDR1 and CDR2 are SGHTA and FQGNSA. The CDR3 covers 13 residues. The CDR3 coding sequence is TGTGCCAGCAGCCCCGACAGGGGGCAAGGCTACACCTTC. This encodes CASSPDRGQGYTF.

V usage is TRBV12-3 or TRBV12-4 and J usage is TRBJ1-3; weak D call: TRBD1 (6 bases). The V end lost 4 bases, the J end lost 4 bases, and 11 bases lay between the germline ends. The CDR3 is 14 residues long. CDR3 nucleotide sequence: TGTGCCAGCAGTTGGGGGGCCCTGGGAAACACCATATATTTT. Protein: CASSWGALGNTIYF.

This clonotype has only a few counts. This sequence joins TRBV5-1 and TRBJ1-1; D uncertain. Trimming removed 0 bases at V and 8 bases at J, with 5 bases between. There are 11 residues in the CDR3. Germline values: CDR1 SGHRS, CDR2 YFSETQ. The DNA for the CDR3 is TGCGCCAGCAGCTTGGAAGGGGAAGCTTTCTTT. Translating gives CASSLEGEAFF.